A selection of T cell receptor beta chains follows, all from one sample in a study. TCRdb re-called the 5' RACE reads with MiXCR, one entry per CDR3 protein. The sample contains some 30,000 distinct CDR3 sequences, about 25% of which appear only once. Source material: naive CD4+ T cells sorted from a lymph node. These TCRs come from a female donor with breast cancer. CDR3s include the opening cysteine and the closing phenylalanine or tryptophan. The D gene is left open where the match is weak. Size tells how often a clone was seen (once, few, many) or the class of an expanded clone, and some rows leave it out.

TRBD2	TRBV4-1	.	TRBJ2-2	CASSQDAAGANTGELFF	TGCGCCAGCAGCCAAGATGCAGCGGGAGCGAACACCGGGGAGCTGTTTTTT
.	TRBV4-2	few	TRBJ2-2	CASSQEGGRNTGELFF	TGTGCCAGCAGCCAAGAGGGCGGCAGGAACACCGGGGAGCTGTTTTTT
.	TRBV10-2	many	TRBJ2-5	CASRDGTHQETQYF	TGCGCCAGCAGGGACGGGACGCACCAAGAGACCCAGTACTTC
.	TRBV28	.	TRBJ1-6	CASRSDNSPLHF	TGTGCCAGCAGATCCGATAATTCACCCCTCCACTTT
.	TRBV27	.	TRBJ2-7	CASGLYRTTMGYEQYF	TGTGCCAGCGGTTTATACAGGACGACCATGGGGTACGAGCAGTACTTC
TRBD1	TRBV12-3/TRBV12-4	.	TRBJ2-1	CASTTGARVSYNEQFF	TGTGCCAGCACCACAGGGGCTCGCGTCTCCTACAATGAGCAGTTCTTC
.	TRBV4-3	.	TRBJ2-1	CASSKLSRMAEQFF	TGCGCCAGCAGCAAGCTCTCGAGGATGGCCGAGCAGTTCTTC
TRBD2	TRBV5-6	many	TRBJ2-3	CASSPGLADGTDTQYF	TGTGCCAGCAGCCCGGGACTAGCGGACGGCACAGATACGCAGTATTTT
TRBD1	TRBV30	few	TRBJ2-2	CAERTGLSGELFF	TGTGCCGAGAGGACAGGCCTCTCCGGGGAGCTGTTTTTT
.	TRBV12-3/TRBV12-4	.	TRBJ1-5	CTSSFTGLNQPQHF	TGTACCAGCAGTTTCACAGGGCTCAATCAGCCCCAGCATTTT
.	TRBV5-1	few	TRBJ2-3	CASRRGQTQYF	TGCGCCAGCAGGCGGGGCCAGACGCAGTATTTT
TRBD1	TRBV4-1	many	TRBJ2-1	CASSPSPGTGRRGEQFF	TGCGCCAGCAGCCCATCCCCCGGGACAGGCAGGAGGGGTGAGCAGTTCTTC
.	TRBV6-5	.	TRBJ2-1	CASTSRYNEQFF	TGTGCCAGCACCTCCCGGTACAATGAGCAGTTCTTC
.	TRBV2	few	TRBJ1-2	CASSPGTWDGYTF	TGTGCCAGCAGCCCCGGGACCTGGGATGGCTACACCTTC
.	TRBV2	few	TRBJ2-7	CASSRGLYYEQYF	TGTGCCAGCAGCCGAGGACTGTACTACGAGCAGTACTTC
TRBD1	TRBV5-1	.	TRBJ2-7	CASSRTGSNYEQYF	TGCGCCAGCAGCCGGACAGGGTCTAACTACGAGCAGTACTTC
.	TRBV5-5	.	TRBJ2-5	CASTKVGGRETQYF	TGTGCCAGCACCAAAGTCGGGGGTCGGGAGACCCAGTACTTC
.	TRBV5-1	.	TRBJ2-5	CASSPARGAPQEAQYF	TGCGCCAGCAGCCCCGCTCGGGGGGCCCCCCAAGAGGCCCAGTACTTC
TRBD1	TRBV28	few	TRBJ2-5	CASTPQGALQETQYF	TGTGCCAGCACCCCCCAGGGGGCGTTACAAGAGACCCAGTACTTC
.	TRBV27	.	TRBJ2-7	CASSTSGNEQYF	TGTGCCAGCAGCACTTCGGGAAATGAGCAGTACTTC